A selection of T cell receptor beta chains follows, all from one sample in a study of T cells in Graves' hyperthyroidism and ophthalmopathy. TCRdb re-called the multiplex PCR reads with MiXCR, one entry per CDR3 protein. This table holds more than 550,000 distinct CDR3 sequences, about 45% found once. The sample comprised peripheral blood or thyroid tissue (not recorded which). Every receptor here comes from an adult man with Graves' disease, either hyperthyroidism or ophthalmopathy (not recorded which). Each CDR3 is given with its conserved first and last residue. Fields, in order: J gene, V gene, D gene, CDR3 length, clone size, CDR3 DNA, CDR3 protein. A D gene is named only where the DNA matches it firmly. Size tells how often a clone was seen (once, few, many) or the class of an expanded clone, and some rows leave it out.

j_gene: TRBJ1-1
v_gene: TRBV11-2
d_gene: .
len: 12
abundance: .
CDR3nt: TGTGCCAGCAGGAACGTTGCCACTGAAGCTTTCTTT
CDR3aa: CASRNVATEAFF

j_gene: TRBJ2-5
v_gene: TRBV7-9
d_gene: TRBD2
len: 16
abundance: few
CDR3nt: TGTGCCAGCAGCTCCGAAGGGGGAGCGGGAGAGGAGACCCAGTACTTC
CDR3aa: CASSSEGGAGEETQYF

j_gene: TRBJ1-2
v_gene: TRBV20-1
d_gene: TRBD1
len: 13
abundance: few
CDR3nt: TGCAGTGCTAGAAGGACAGGACTTTATGGCTACACCTTC
CDR3aa: CSARRTGLYGYTF

j_gene: TRBJ1-1
v_gene: TRBV29-1
d_gene: .
len: 15
abundance: many
CDR3nt: TGCAGCGTTGAAAGTCCGCCATATCGGAACACTGAAGCTTTCTTT
CDR3aa: CSVESPPYRNTEAFF

j_gene: TRBJ1-6
v_gene: TRBV25-1
d_gene: .
len: 12
abundance: many
CDR3nt: TGTGCCAGCAGTCCTGACAGCCTAGCCCTCCACTTT
CDR3aa: CASSPDSLALHF

j_gene: TRBJ1-2
v_gene: TRBV6-2/TRBV6-3
d_gene: .
len: 14
abundance: .
CDR3nt: TGTGCCAGCAGTTACTCCGGGGCACCCTATGGCTACACCTTC
CDR3aa: CASSYSGAPYGYTF

j_gene: TRBJ2-5
v_gene: TRBV29-1
d_gene: .
len: 12
abundance: many
CDR3nt: TGCAGCGTTGTTGAAGGAAGCGAGACCCAGTACTTC
CDR3aa: CSVVEGSETQYF

j_gene: TRBJ1-4
v_gene: TRBV20-1
d_gene: TRBD1
len: 14
abundance: few
CDR3nt: TGCAGTGCTAGACCCCGGACAGGGCACGAAAAACTGTTTTTT
CDR3aa: CSARPRTGHEKLFF

j_gene: TRBJ1-2
v_gene: TRBV7-2
d_gene: .
len: 12
abundance: .
CDR3nt: TGTGCCAGCAGCTTGGACACGCTTAACAACACCTTC
CDR3aa: CASSLDTLNNTF

j_gene: TRBJ1-1
v_gene: TRBV5-1
d_gene: .
len: 17
abundance: few
CDR3nt: TGCGCCAGCAGCGCTGGACGGCGGGGGGCGCAAGAAACTGAAGCTTTCTTT
CDR3aa: CASSAGRRGAQETEAFF

j_gene: TRBJ2-2
v_gene: TRBV7-2
d_gene: TRBD1
len: 16
abundance: .
CDR3nt: TGTGCCAGCACTCCCACGGGACAGAGGAACACCGGGGAGCTGTTTTTT
CDR3aa: CASTPTGQRNTGELFF